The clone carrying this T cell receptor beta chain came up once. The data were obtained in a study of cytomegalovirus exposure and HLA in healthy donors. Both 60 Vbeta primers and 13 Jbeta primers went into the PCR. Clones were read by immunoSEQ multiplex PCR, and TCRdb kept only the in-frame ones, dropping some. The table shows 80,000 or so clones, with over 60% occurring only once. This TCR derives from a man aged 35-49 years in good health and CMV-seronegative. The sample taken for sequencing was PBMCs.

The CDR3 DNA is TGTGCCAGCAGCCATCGACAGGGCCAGGGCGAGCAGTACTTC. Translation: CASSHRQGQGEQYF. The V call is TRBV7-8, the J call TRBJ2-7, with 7 bases aligning to TRBD1. The CDR3 consists of 14 residues. V was clipped by 5 bases and J by 6 bases; unmatched bases: 10. The germline V gene has CDR1 SGHVS and CDR2 FQNEAQ.